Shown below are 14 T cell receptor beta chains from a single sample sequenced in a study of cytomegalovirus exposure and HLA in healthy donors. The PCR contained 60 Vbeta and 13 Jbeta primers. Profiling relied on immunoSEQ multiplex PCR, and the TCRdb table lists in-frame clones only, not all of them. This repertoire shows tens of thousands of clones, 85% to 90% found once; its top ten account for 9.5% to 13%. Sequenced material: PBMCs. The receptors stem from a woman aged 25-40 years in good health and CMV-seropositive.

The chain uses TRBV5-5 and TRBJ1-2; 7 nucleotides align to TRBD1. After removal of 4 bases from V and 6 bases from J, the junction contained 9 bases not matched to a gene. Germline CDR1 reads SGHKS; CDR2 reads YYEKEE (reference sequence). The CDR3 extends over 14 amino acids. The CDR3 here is CASSLDRAMDGYTF. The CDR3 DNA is TGTGCCAGCAGCCTTGACAGGGCTATGGATGGCTACACCTTC.

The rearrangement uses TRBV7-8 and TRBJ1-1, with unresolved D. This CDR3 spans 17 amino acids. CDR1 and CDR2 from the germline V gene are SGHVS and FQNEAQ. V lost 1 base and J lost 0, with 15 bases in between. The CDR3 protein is CASSLENGLTMNTEAFF. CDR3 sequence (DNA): TGTGCCAGCAGCTTAGAGAACGGACTAACAATGAACACTGAAGCTTTCTTT.

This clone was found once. In DNA, the CDR3 is TGTGCCAGCAGCCCACAGGGGGCCTCCTACGAGCAGTACTTC. It yields the protein CASSPQGASYEQYF. The chain is built from TRBV9 and TRBJ2-7; 9 bases line up with TRBD1. With V trimmed by 4 bases and J by 0 bases, 2 bases remained unmatched. Germline CDR1 reads SGDLS; CDR2 reads YYNGEE. CDR3 length: 14 residues.

The CDR3 is CASSLMGASSYEQYF. In nucleotides, the CDR3 is TGTGCCAGCAGTTTAATGGGAGCTAGCTCCTACGAGCAGTACTTC. This chain uses TRBV28 with TRBJ2-7; the D gene is possibly TRBD2 (5 bases). Trimming shortened V by 2 bases and J by 0 bases, and 11 bases separated the two germline ends. The CDR3 contains 15 residues. Germline CDR1 MDHEN, CDR2 SYDVKM.

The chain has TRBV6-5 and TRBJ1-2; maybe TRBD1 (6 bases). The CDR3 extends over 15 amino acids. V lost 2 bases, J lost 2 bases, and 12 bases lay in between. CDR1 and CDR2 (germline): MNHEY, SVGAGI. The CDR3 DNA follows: TGTGCCAGCAGTTACGCGAACAGGGCCAACTATGGCTACACCTTC. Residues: CASSYANRANYGYTF.

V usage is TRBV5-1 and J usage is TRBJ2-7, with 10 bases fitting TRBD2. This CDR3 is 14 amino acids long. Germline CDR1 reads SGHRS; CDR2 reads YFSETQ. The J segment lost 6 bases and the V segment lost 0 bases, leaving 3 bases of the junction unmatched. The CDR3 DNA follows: TGCGCCAGCAGCTTGGCGGTAGCGGGAGGCGAGCAGTACTTC. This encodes CASSLAVAGGEQYF.

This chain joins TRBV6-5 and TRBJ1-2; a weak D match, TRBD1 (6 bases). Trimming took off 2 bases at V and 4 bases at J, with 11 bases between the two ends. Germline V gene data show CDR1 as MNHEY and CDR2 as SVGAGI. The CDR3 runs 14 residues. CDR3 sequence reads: CASSYGGAPYGYTF. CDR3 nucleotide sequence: TGTGCCAGCAGTTACGGGGGGGCCCCCTATGGCTACACCTTC.

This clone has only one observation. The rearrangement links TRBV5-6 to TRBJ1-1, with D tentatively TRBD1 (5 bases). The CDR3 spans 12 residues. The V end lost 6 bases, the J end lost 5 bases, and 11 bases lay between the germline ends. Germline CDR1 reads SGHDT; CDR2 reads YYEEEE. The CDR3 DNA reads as TGTGCCAGCACCGGGGGTCATACTGAAGCTTTCTTT. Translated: CASTGGHTEAFF. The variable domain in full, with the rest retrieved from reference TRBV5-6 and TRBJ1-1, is DAGVTQSPTHLIKTRGQQVTLRCSPKSGHDTVSWYQQALGQGPQFIFQYYEEEERQRGNFPDRFSGHQFPNYSSELNVNALLLGDSALYLCASTGGHTEAFFGQGTRLTVV.

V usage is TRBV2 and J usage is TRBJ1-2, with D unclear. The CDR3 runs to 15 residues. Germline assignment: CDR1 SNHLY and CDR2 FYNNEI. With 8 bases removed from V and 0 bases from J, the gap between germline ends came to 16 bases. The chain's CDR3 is CASQKPGSANYGYTF. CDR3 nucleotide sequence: TGTGCCAGCCAGAAACCCGGGTCCGCTAACTATGGCTACACCTTC.

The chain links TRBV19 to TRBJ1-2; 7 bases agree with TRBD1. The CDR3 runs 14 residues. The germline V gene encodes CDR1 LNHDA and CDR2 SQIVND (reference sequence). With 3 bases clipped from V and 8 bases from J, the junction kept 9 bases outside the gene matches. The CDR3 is CASSIRDSLGGYTF. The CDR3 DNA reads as TGTGCCAGTAGTATTCGGGACAGTCTCGGGGGCTACACCTTC.

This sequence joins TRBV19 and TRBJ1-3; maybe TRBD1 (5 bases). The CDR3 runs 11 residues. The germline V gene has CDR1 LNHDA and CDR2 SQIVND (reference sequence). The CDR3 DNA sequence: TGTGCGGCAATAGCAGGGCACACCATATATTTT. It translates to CAAIAGHTIYF.

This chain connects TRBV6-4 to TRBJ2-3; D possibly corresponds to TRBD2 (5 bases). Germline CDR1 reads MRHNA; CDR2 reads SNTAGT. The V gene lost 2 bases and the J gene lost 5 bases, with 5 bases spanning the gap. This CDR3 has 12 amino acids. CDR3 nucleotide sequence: TGTGCCAGCAGTGACGGGAGAGATACGCAGTATTTT. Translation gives CASSDGRDTQYF.

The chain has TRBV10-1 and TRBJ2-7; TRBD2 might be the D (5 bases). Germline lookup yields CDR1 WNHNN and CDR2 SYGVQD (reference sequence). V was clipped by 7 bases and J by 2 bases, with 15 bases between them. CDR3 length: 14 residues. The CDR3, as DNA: TGCGCCAGCATAGGCCGGGATTTGGCCTACGAGCAGTACTTC. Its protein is CASIGRDLAYEQYF.

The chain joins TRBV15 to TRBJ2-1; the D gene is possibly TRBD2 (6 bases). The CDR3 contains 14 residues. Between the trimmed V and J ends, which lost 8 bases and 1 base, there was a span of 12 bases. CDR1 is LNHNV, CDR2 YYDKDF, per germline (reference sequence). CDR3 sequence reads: CATLRDLSYNEQFF. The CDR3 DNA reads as TGTGCCACCCTCCGGGACTTATCCTACAATGAGCAGTTCTTC.